The subject of this entry is one TCR beta chain. What it recognizes is unknown. The data stem from a study of Ad26.COV2.S vaccination and SARS-CoV-2 variants. For the study at large: A participant enrolled in the COV1001 Ad26.COV2.S trial arm provided the sample. Notes on the study in general: Reported post-vaccination CD8+ and CD4+ T cell responses to spike showed substantial breadth. Quantification of TCR breadth and depth may have yielded underestimates of total T cell responses. Placebo recipients trailed vaccine recipients in spike-specific TCR breadth.

Documented treatment: around 19 received Ad26.COV2.S at low or high dose, single or two shots; about 5 received placebo; per-sample allocation not given. The investigators took samples on day 63 after the first vaccine or placebo injection. Clones were read by immunoSEQ multiplex PCR, and TCRdb kept only the in-frame ones, dropping some. This sample has 350,000 to 400,000 clones, with about 88% found just once. This sample comprised peripheral blood, obtained in a trial of Ad26.COV2.S vaccine versus placebo. The receptor comes from a person aged 18-60 years who received the Ad26.COV2.S COVID-19 vaccine or a placebo.

The CDR3 spells CASSVEGNTGELFF. CDR3 coding DNA: TGCGCCAGCAGCGTTGAGGGTAACACCGGGGAGCTGTTTTTT. V gene TRBV5-1 combines with J gene TRBJ2-2, with D perhaps matching TRBD2 (5 bases). Germline CDR1 and CDR2: SGHRS and YFSETQ. The CDR3 is 14 residues long. V lost 4 bases to trimming and J lost 2 bases, with 9 bases between them.